A selection of T cell receptor beta chains follows, all from one sample in a study of T cells in Graves' hyperthyroidism and ophthalmopathy. One entry per CDR3 protein results from TCRdb running MiXCR on the multiplex PCR reads. The data contain 750,000 to 950,000 distinct CDR3 sequences, over 35% of them singletons. The sample taken for sequencing was blood. The receptor source for this set is a man younger than 30 with Graves' hyperthyroidism. Each CDR3 is given with its conserved first and last residue. The D gene is left open where the match is weak. Clone size is stated in some rows and not others, as once, few, many or a class when expanded.

v_gene	j_gene	d_gene	abundance	CDR3nt	CDR3aa
TRBV29-1	TRBJ1-1	.	.	TGCAGCGTTCAACAATCTAACGGGGACACTGAAGCTTTCTTT	CSVQQSNGDTEAFF
TRBV7-2	TRBJ2-7	.	.	TGTGCCAGCAGCTTAGGTGGTATCGGGAGCATTTACGAGCAGTACTTC	CASSLGGIGSIYEQYF
TRBV10-3	TRBJ1-1	.	many	TGTGCCATCAGTGAGTCCGCGGAATCCCCTGAAGCTTTCTTT	CAISESAESPEAFF
TRBV7-9	TRBJ1-1	.	few	TGTGCCAGCAGCTTAGGGGACGTGCGTGTGAACACTGAAGCTTTCTTT	CASSLGDVRVNTEAFF
TRBV7-9	TRBJ2-7	.	.	TGTGCCAGCAGCTCCGGACTTTACTACGAGCAGTACTTC	CASSSGLYYEQYF
TRBV29-1	TRBJ2-7	.	many	TGCAGCGTGCCGGGACTTGGCTACGAGCAGTACTTC	CSVPGLGYEQYF
TRBV25-1	TRBJ2-5	.	.	TGCGCCAGCAGCCAAGGGGGGTTTGACTCGTTTCGAGAGACCCAGTACTTC	CASSQGGFDSFRETQYF
TRBV3-1	TRBJ2-2	.	.	TGTGCCAGCAGCCAAGAGGCGGGGACAGTAAGCACCGGGGAGCTGTTTTTT	CASSQEAGTVSTGELFF
TRBV5-5	TRBJ1-6	.	few	TGTGCCACCGCCCCTCTCCTGGAGGATTCACCCCTCCACTTT	CATAPLLEDSPLHF
TRBV7-9	TRBJ2-2	.	many	TGTGCCAGCAGCTTAGCTCAGTCCGGGGAGCTGTTTTTT	CASSLAQSGELFF
TRBV2	TRBJ2-7	TRBD2	.	TGTGCCAGCAGTGAAGGGACTAGCGACTCCTACGAGCAGTACTTC	CASSEGTSDSYEQYF